One sample yielded the 6 T cell receptor beta chains listed below, sequenced in a study of pediatric ulcerative colitis. Produced via immunoSEQ multiplex PCR; TCRdb's table is partial and in-frame only. The sample holds about 11,000 clones, 80% to 90% seen once. Rectal tissue came from one to two pinch biopsies taken at colonoscopy. The sample taken for sequencing was gut tissue. These receptors originate from a girl aged 10-17 years who was a control in a study of pediatric ulcerative colitis.

The chain employs TRBV28 and TRBJ2-7; no firm D call. The germline V gene has CDR1 MDHEN and CDR2 SYDVKM. The CDR3 is made up of 13 amino acids. V was shortened by 8 bases and J by 7 bases, with 18 bases between the two germline ends. For the CDR3, the DNA is TGTGCCAGCTACGGACGTTCCGAGAGAGAGCAGTACTTC. Protein: CASYGRSEREQYF. Full variable domain (rest looked up from reference TRBV28 and TRBJ2-7): DVKVTQSSRYLVKRTGEKVFLECVQDMDHENMFWYRQDPGLGLRLIYFSYDVKMKEKGDIPEGYSVSREKKERFSLILESASTNQTSMYLCASYGRSEREQYFGPGTRLTVT.

The chain links TRBV5-4 to TRBJ1-1; D gene unclear. V lost 4 bases, J lost 0 bases, and 10 bases lay in between. CDR3 length: 14 residues. Looked up from germline, CDR1 is SGHNT and CDR2 is YYREEE (reference sequence). In DNA form, the CDR3 reads TGTGCCAGCAGCCTGGACCTCCTGAACACTGAAGCTTTCTTT. Translated: CASSLDLLNTEAFF.

J is TRBJ2-3 and V is TRBV4-1, with D perhaps matching TRBD2 (6 bases). The CDR3 sequence is 15 residues long. Germline V gives CDR1 MGHRA, CDR2 YSYEKL. V lost 4 bases and J 3 bases, leaving 14 bases between the germline ends. CDR3 sequence reads: CASSPKEGPTDTQYF. The DNA of the CDR3 is TGCGCCAGCAGCCCAAAGGAGGGCCCTACAGATACGCAGTATTTT.

This chain connects TRBV18 to TRBJ1-3; possible D gene TRBD1, 5 bases. This CDR3 comprises 17 residues. V was trimmed by 3 bases and J by 0 bases, leaving 15 bases between them. Germline values: CDR1 KGHSH, CDR2 LQKENI. The CDR3 sequence: CASSPQGAPYSGNTIYF. The DNA for the CDR3 is TGTGCCAGCTCACCGCAGGGTGCGCCTTACTCTGGAAACACCATATATTTT.

The chain recombines TRBV4-2 with TRBJ2-7; D not resolved. V lost 0 bases to trimming and J lost 2 bases, with 14 bases between them. There are 16 residues in the CDR3. Germline V gene lookup returns CDR1 LGHNA and CDR2 YNFKEQ. CDR3: CASSQETAGNPYEQYF. CDR3 nucleotides: TGTGCCAGCAGCCAAGAAACCGCAGGCAACCCCTACGAGCAGTACTTC.

The V gene is TRBV5-1, the J gene TRBJ2-7; unclear D gene. Germline CDR1 reads SGHRS; CDR2 reads YFSETQ. This CDR3 is built from 12 residues. Between the trimmed V and J ends, which lost 4 bases and 0 bases, there was a span of 5 bases. The CDR3 is CASSKDSYEQYF. CDR3 coding DNA: TGCGCCAGCAGCAAAGACTCCTACGAGCAGTACTTC.